The 23 T cell receptor beta chains presented below share a single source sample, sequenced in a study of T cells in Graves' hyperthyroidism and ophthalmopathy. Amplification yielded TCR beta CDR3 regions, with RNA transcripts as the source. The TCR CDR3 was amplified in a first-round RT-PCR using the HTBI primer set. TCRdb analysed the multiplex PCR reads with MiXCR anew, one entry per CDR3 protein. The sample contains around 340,000 distinct CDR3 sequences, approximately 16% of which appear only once. The specimen was blood. These receptors all stem from a man aged 25-45 years with Graves' hyperthyroidism.

Many counts were recorded for this clonotype. This chain links TRBV24-1 with TRBJ2-5; D gene uncertain. V was trimmed by 0 bases and J by 2 bases, leaving 0 bases between them. The CDR3 totals 12 residues. Germline values: CDR1 KGHDR, CDR2 SFDVKD. As DNA, the CDR3 is TGTGCCACCAGTGATTTGCAAGAGACCCAGTACTTC. Protein sequence: CATSDLQETQYF.

This clonotype has ten or more counts. The chain employs TRBV6-2 or TRBV6-3 and TRBJ2-5; D unclear. V was clipped by 0 bases and J by 4 bases, with 6 bases between them. CDR1 is MNHEY and CDR2 is SVGEGT in the germline V gene. The CDR3 length is 13 residues. The CDR3 nucleotides read TGTGCCAGCAGTTACTCGGATGGAGAGACCCAGTACTTC. This sequence encodes CASSYSDGETQYF.

This rearrangement joins TRBV29-1 to TRBJ1-2; D remains ambiguous. This CDR3 comprises 11 residues. CDR1 and CDR2 (germline): SQVTM, ANQGSEA. The germline V and J ends were trimmed by 5 bases and 6 bases, with 10 bases remaining between them. In nucleotides, the CDR3 is TGCAGCGTTCATCAGGCACATGGCTACACCTTC. Translating it yields CSVHQAHGYTF.

Comment on this clonotype: This may stem from a read error, because a much larger clone lies one nucleotide away. This sequence joins TRBV3-1 and TRBJ2-1, with 7 bases identical to TRBD2. V lost 1 base, J lost 8 bases, and 14 bases stayed unmatched. The CDR3 runs to 17 residues. Germline values: CDR1 LGHDT, CDR2 YNNKEL (reference sequence). The DNA of the CDR3 is TGTGCCAGCAGCCAAGTAGCGGCTAGCGGTACCCCGGATGAGCAGTTCTTC. This translates into CASSQVAASGTPDEQFF.

The genes are TRBV20-1 and TRBJ2-7; no clear D. This CDR3 spans 14 amino acids. Trimming left V 6 bases short and J 2 bases short, with 17 bases between. Germline CDR1 DFQATT, CDR2 SNEGSKA (reference sequence). Here the CDR3 reads CSATSPWSTYEQYF. The CDR3 DNA follows: TGCAGTGCCACTTCACCTTGGTCCACCTACGAGCAGTACTTC.

This clonotype came up many times. The CDR3 nucleotides read TGTGCCAGCAGCCAGATCCGGGCCAGGCCTAACTATGGCTACACCTTC. Protein sequence: CASSQIRARPNYGYTF. This chain connects TRBV11-2 to TRBJ1-2; D gene unclear. Germline V gene data show CDR1 as SGHAT and CDR2 as FQNNGV. The V end lost 5 bases, the J end lost 0 bases, and 16 bases lay between the germline ends. This CDR3 is built from 16 residues. Combining the CDR3 with reference TRBV11-2 and TRBJ1-2 gives the whole variable domain EAGVAQSPRYKIIEKRQSVAFWCNPISGHATLYWYQQILGQGPKLLIQFQNNGVVDDSQLPKDRFSAERLKGVDSTLKIQPAKLEDSAVYLCASSQIRARPNYGYTFGSGTRLTVV.

This clonotype was seen ten or more times. The chain joins TRBV27 to TRBJ2-3; 7 bases agree with TRBD1. With V trimmed by 10 bases and J by 3 bases, 13 bases remained unmatched. Per germline, CDR1 MNHEY and CDR2 SMNVEV (reference sequence). The CDR3 is made up of 15 amino acids. In DNA form, the CDR3 reads TGTGCCACACGCTACAGGGGCTACGGGACAGATACGCAGTATTTT. Protein product: CATRYRGYGTDTQYF.

This clonotype was observed a few times. CDR3: CASSLMGQKLFF. The CDR3 bases are TGTGCCAGCAGCTTAATGGGTCAAAAACTGTTTTTT. This rearrangement joins TRBV7-2 to TRBJ1-4; D not certain. This CDR3 is built from 12 residues. V lost 2 bases, J lost 9 bases, and 7 bases lay in between. Germline V gene sequence: CDR1 SGHTA, CDR2 FQGNSA.

The rearrangement joins TRBV9 to TRBJ2-3; D possibly corresponds to TRBD1 (6 bases). CDR1 and CDR2 from the germline V gene are SGDLS and YYNGEE. V lost 3 bases and J 1 base, leaving 9 bases between the germline ends. There are 14 residues in the CDR3. In DNA form, the CDR3 reads TGTGCCAGCAGCGGACAGGTTCGCACAGATACGCAGTATTTT. This codes for CASSGQVRTDTQYF.

This clonotype was found many times. The chain joins TRBV28 to TRBJ2-4; D may match TRBD1 or TRBD2 (6 bases each). The CDR3 consists of 14 residues. The germline V and J ends were trimmed by 3 bases and 6 bases, with 12 bases remaining between them. CDR1 is MDHEN, CDR2 SYDVKM, per germline. CDR3: CASSLVKGGNIQYF. CDR3 sequence (DNA): TGTGCCAGCAGTTTGGTAAAGGGGGGAAACATTCAGTACTTC. Based on the CDR3 plus reference TRBV28 and TRBJ2-4, the full variable domain is DVKVTQSSRYLVKRTGEKVFLECVQDMDHENMFWYRQDPGLGLRLIYFSYDVKMKEKGDIPEGYSVSREKKERFSLILESASTNQTSMYLCASSLVKGGNIQYFGAGTRLSVL.

This chain joins TRBV30 and TRBJ2-1; 8 bases fit TRBD1. V dropped 2 bases and J dropped 9; count of bases not matched to a gene: 6. This CDR3 is built from 13 residues. Germline assignment: CDR1 GTSNPN and CDR2 SVGIG (reference sequence). CDR3 residues: CAWSPEDRAEQFF. CDR3 nucleotide sequence: TGTGCCTGGAGTCCTGAGGACAGGGCTGAGCAGTTCTTC.

In its sample, this clonotype was seen many times. The CDR3 DNA is TGTGCCAGCAGTTTTCCTACAAGGGGGCGCGTCTACAATGAGCAGTTCTTC. It codes for CASSFPTRGRVYNEQFF. This rearrangement joins TRBV28 to TRBJ2-1; TRBD1 matches 7 bases. Trimming at V came to 3 bases and at J to 3 bases, leaving 11 bases not matched to a gene. Germline CDR1 MDHEN, CDR2 SYDVKM. The CDR3 sequence is 17 residues long.

Many counts were recorded for this clonotype. The genes are TRBV13 and TRBJ2-7; TRBD1 aligns across 7 bases. CDR1 and CDR2 from the germline V gene are PRHDT and FYEKMQ (reference sequence). The CDR3 has 14 amino acids. After removal of 5 bases from V and 3 bases from J, the junction contained 7 bases not matched to a gene. In DNA form, the CDR3 reads TGTGCCAGCAGCGCTCCGGGACAGATCTACGAGCAGTACTTC. Its protein product is CASSAPGQIYEQYF.

This clonotype appeared a few times. The rearrangement uses TRBV20-1 and TRBJ1-5; maybe TRBD1 (6 bases). The germline CDR1 and CDR2 sequences are DFQATT and SNEGSKA (reference sequence). V was shortened by 6 bases and J by 3 bases, with 12 bases between the two germline ends. The CDR3 totals 13 residues. In DNA, the CDR3 is TGCAGTGCGCAGGGGAACCTCAATCAGCCCCAGCATTTT. Protein sequence: CSAQGNLNQPQHF.

This clonotype occurred many times. The chain recombines TRBV7-3 with TRBJ1-1; D is uncertain. V gave up 1 base and J gave up 4 bases, with 13 bases separating them. CDR1 is SGHTA and CDR2 is FQGTGA in the germline V gene. CDR3 length equals 15 residues. The CDR3 region is CASSLMDGRTTEAFF. The DNA of the CDR3 is TGTGCCAGCAGCTTAATGGATGGACGGACCACTGAAGCTTTCTTT.

This clonotype came up many times. The chain uses TRBV28 and TRBJ2-5; possibly TRBD2 for D (6 bases). V was shortened by 2 bases and J by 3 bases, with 13 bases between the two germline ends. Germline-derived CDR1 and CDR2 are MDHEN and SYDVKM. This CDR3 is built from 15 residues. The CDR3 sequence is CASSLRREWEETQYF. As DNA, the CDR3 is TGTGCCAGCAGTTTAAGACGGGAGTGGGAAGAGACCCAGTACTTC.

This clonotype occurred a few times. This chain connects TRBV6-1 to TRBJ2-1, with TRBD2 matching 8 bases. CDR3 length: 13 residues. V gave up 8 bases and J gave up 4 bases; unmatched junction bases: 4. In germline, CDR1 is MNHNS, CDR2 SASEGT. The CDR3 protein is CASRSGGYNEQFF. In nucleotides, the CDR3 is TGTGCCAGCCGAAGCGGGGGTTACAATGAGCAGTTCTTC.

Concerning this clonotype itself: The junction does not match germline at one end; this may be a read error. The V gene is TRBV5-1, the J gene TRBJ1-1; D possibly corresponds to TRBD1 (5 bases). This CDR3 is built from 13 residues. Germline V gene sequence: CDR1 SGHRS, CDR2 YFSETQ. The CDR3 nucleotides are TGCGCCAGCAGCTTGACAGGAAACACTGAAGTTTTCTTT. It translates to CASSLTGNTEVFF. Variable domain in full (rest from reference TRBV5-1 and TRBJ1-1): KAGVTQTPRYLIKTRGQQVTLSCSPISGHRSVSWYQQTPGQGLQFLFEYFSETQRNKGNFPGRFSGRQFSNSRSEMNVSTLELGDSALYLCASSLTGNTEVFFGQGTRLTVV.

With regard to this clonotype: It may be a read error: a sequence one base away is much more abundant. No conserved phenylalanine or tryptophan ends this CDR3, so it is likely a read error. The chain has TRBV19 and TRBJ2-1, with unresolved D. The CDR3 is 20 amino acids. CDR1 and CDR2 (germline): LNHDA, SQIVND (reference sequence). V lost 4 bases and J 2 bases, leaving 27 bases between the germline ends. CDR3 loop: CASSTWILVAWGRPYNEQFS. The CDR3 DNA reads TGTGCCAGTAGTACGTGGATCCTGGTAGCTTGGGGTCGCCCCTACAATGAGCAGTTCTCC.

The chain carries TRBV12-3 or TRBV12-4 and TRBJ2-1; TRBD2 is a possible D gene (5 bases). V shed 6 bases and J shed 6 bases, with 15 bases lying between them. This CDR3 spans 14 amino acids. CDR3 residues: CASSQADLGNEQFF. The DNA for the CDR3 is TGTGCCAGCAGCCAAGCGGACTTGGGCAATGAGCAGTTCTTC.

The rearrangement links TRBV7-9 to TRBJ1-1; D is perhaps TRBD1 (5 bases). Per germline, CDR1 SEHNR and CDR2 FQNEAQ (reference sequence). V was cut by 5 bases and J by 6 bases, with 19 bases left in between. There are 15 residues in the CDR3. The CDR3 DNA sequence: TGTGCCAGCAGCCCACAGGTGCTACAACGCGCTGAAGCTTTCTTT. Its translation is CASSPQVLQRAEAFF.

This clonotype has a count of ten or more. This rearrangement joins TRBV27 to TRBJ2-1; 14 bases map to TRBD2. Germline V CDR1 and CDR2: MNHEY, SMNVEV (reference sequence). V lost 7 bases, J lost 2 bases, and 10 bases stayed unmatched. The CDR3 length is 18 residues. The CDR3: CASTPGLAGVYPYNEQFF. CDR3 DNA sequence: TGTGCCAGCACCCCGGGACTAGCGGGAGTGTACCCCTACAATGAGCAGTTCTTC.

This clonotype appeared a few times. The rearrangement joins TRBV3-1 to TRBJ1-3; D remains unclear. Trimming pared 3 bases from V and 4 bases from J, leaving 7 bases between. The CDR3 length is 13 residues. The V gene's germline CDR1 is LGHDT and CDR2 YNNKEL (reference sequence). CDR3 bases: TGTGCCAGCAGCCAGGGGTTGGGAAACACCATATATTTT. This sequence encodes CASSQGLGNTIYF. Full variable domain (missing parts from reference TRBV3-1 and TRBJ1-3): DTAVSQTPKYLVTQMGNDKSIKCEQNLGHDTMYWYKQDSKKFLKIMFSYNNKELIINETVPNRFSPKSPDKAHLNLHINSLELGDSAVYFCASSQGLGNTIYFGEGSWLTVV.